The sequence of this TCR beta chain was determined in a study of CD8+ T cells in alopecia areata. Treatment specified: oral pan-JAK inhibitor, 5-10 mg twice daily. In each case, RNA was isolated and then reverse transcribed into cDNA as the sequencing template. Repertoires were generated with immunoSEQ multiplex PCR, while TCRdb's copy carries only in-frame clones and drops some. The table records some 98,000 clones, about 64% of them present only once. This clonotype was sampled from a human donor with alopecia areata. Here the sequenced sample was CD8+ T cells sorted from blood, taken at week 4, from a patient treated with tofacitinib.

The DNA of the CDR3 is TGTGCCAGCAGCTTGAGCCTAGCGGCCCAAGAGACCCAGTACTTC. It is translated as CASSLSLAAQETQYF. The V call is TRBV5-8, the J call TRBJ2-5, with 7 positions matching TRBD2. J was trimmed by 1 base and V by 1 base; bases with no gene match: 4. Germline V gene data show CDR1 as SGHTS and CDR2 as YDEGEE. This CDR3 is 15 amino acids long.